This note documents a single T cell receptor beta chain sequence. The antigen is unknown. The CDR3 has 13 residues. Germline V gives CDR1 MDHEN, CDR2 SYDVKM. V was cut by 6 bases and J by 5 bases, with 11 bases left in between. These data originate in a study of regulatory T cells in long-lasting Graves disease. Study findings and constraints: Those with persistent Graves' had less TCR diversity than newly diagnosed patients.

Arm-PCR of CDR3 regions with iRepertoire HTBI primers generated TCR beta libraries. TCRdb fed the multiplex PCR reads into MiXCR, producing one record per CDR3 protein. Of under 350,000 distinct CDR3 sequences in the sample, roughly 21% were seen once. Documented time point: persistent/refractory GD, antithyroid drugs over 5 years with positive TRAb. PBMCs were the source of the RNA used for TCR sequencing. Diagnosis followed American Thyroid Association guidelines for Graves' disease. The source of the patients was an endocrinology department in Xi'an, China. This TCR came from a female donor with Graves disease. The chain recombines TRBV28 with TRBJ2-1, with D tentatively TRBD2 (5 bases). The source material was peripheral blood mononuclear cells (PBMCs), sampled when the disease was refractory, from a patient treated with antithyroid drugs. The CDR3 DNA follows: TGTGCCAGCAGACTAGACCGGAACAATGAGCAGTTCTTC. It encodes CASRLDRNNEQFF.